Reported below is one TCR beta chain. Antigen specificity is unknown. Trimming removed 3 bases from V and 4 bases from J; junction bases left unmatched: 5. The CDR3 is 16 amino acids. Germline CDR1 KGHSH, CDR2 LQKENI. Each cell subset's genomic DNA was divided evenly among several immunoSEQ plates. Here immunoSEQ multiplex PCR was the method, and the copy in TCRdb shows in-frame clones only, minus some. Of 490,000 or so clones detected, 70% to 80% appear once; the ten largest clones hold approximately 12%. The entry originates in a study of shared clonotypes between healthy human individuals. Overall study context: The study enrolled a couple of women and a few men aged 18 to 49. The study, taken as a whole, reports: Sampling used blood alone; tissue repertoires probably differ.

The sequenced material came from PBMCs. The source is a woman in her 40s in good health. Some clones in this sample may be carry-over from other donors' samples. J is TRBJ1-5 and V is TRBV18; the match to TRBD1 covers 11 bases. The CDR3 protein is CASSPGTGGSNQPQHF. The CDR3 bases are TGTGCCAGCTCACCGGGGACAGGGGGAAGTAATCAGCCCCAGCATTTT. Variable domain in full (rest from reference TRBV18 and TRBJ1-5): NAGVMQNPRHLVRRRGQEARLRCSPMKGHSHVYWYRQLPEEGLKFMVYLQKENIIDESGMPKERFSAEFPKEGPSILRIQQVVRGDSAAYFCASSPGTGGSNQPQHFGDGTRLSIL.